The 5 T cell receptor beta chains reported below all come from one sample, sequenced in a study of preoperative IRX-2 immunotherapy in early breast cancer. Stated treatment: preoperative locoregional IRX-2 cytokine immunotherapy. Method: immunoSEQ multiplex PCR; TCRdb's copy keeps in-frame clones and lacks some. The sample lists 39,000 or so clones, 70% to 80% seen once, with about 1% in the top ten. The sample in question was tumor tissue, obtained after IRX-2 immunotherapy. The receptors originated from a human donor with breast cancer.

V and J are TRBV18 and TRBJ2-3, with a tentative D call TRBD1 (5 bases). The CDR3 has 14 residues. Deletions cut 1 base from V and 4 bases from J, with 9 bases between. In germline, CDR1 is KGHSH, CDR2 LQKENI. The CDR3 DNA reads TGTGCCAGCTCACCACAGGGGTTTCCAGATACGCAGTATTTT. The encoded protein is CASSPQGFPDTQYF.

The chain combines TRBV4-1 with TRBJ2-7, with D possibly TRBD1 on 6 matching bases. Germline CDR1 reads MGHRA; CDR2 reads YSYEKL. V lost 1 base and J 7 bases, leaving 20 bases between the germline ends. The CDR3 is 16 residues long. CDR3 nucleotides: TGCGCCAGCAGCCAAGGGTTCAGGGGCACTACGCGGGAGCAGTACTTC. Translation gives CASSQGFRGTTREQYF.

This clone was recorded only once. V is TRBV6-8 and J is TRBJ1-6; D is ambiguous. V dropped 5 bases and J dropped 10 bases, with 15 bases sitting between them. Germline V CDR1 and CDR2: MNHGY, SAAAGT. The CDR3 contains 14 residues. CDR3 loop: CASSPRREWSPLHF. The CDR3 DNA reads TGTGCCAGCAGTCCGCGACGGGAATGGTCACCCCTCCACTTT.

This chain connects TRBV16 to TRBJ1-2, with 8 bases lining up with TRBD1. CDR1 and CDR2 (germline): KGHSY, FQNENV. V dropped 2 bases and J dropped 3; count of bases not matched to a gene: 5. The CDR3 contains 15 residues. The CDR3 DNA sequence: TGTGCCAGCAGCCAACAGGGGGCTGGAGACTATGGCTACACCTTC. Protein sequence: CASSQQGAGDYGYTF. Filled out from reference TRBV16 and TRBJ1-2, the complete variable domain reads GEEVAQTPKHLVRGEGQKAKLYCAPIKGHSYVFWYQQVLKNEFKFLISFQNENVFDETGMPKERFSAKCLPNSPCSLEIQATKLEDSAVYFCASSQQGAGDYGYTFGSGTRLTVV.

This clone was seen just once. V gene TRBV11-1 combines with J gene TRBJ2-1, with 8 nucleotides matching TRBD2. V lost 5 bases and J lost 8; bases outside the gene matches: 11. Germline V gene sequence: CDR1 SGHAT, CDR2 FQDESV (reference sequence). The CDR3 contains 15 residues. CDR3 region: CASSHISGLGDEQFF. In nucleotides, the CDR3 is TGTGCCAGCAGCCACATCTCGGGACTAGGTGATGAGCAGTTCTTC.